The rows below give T cell receptor beta chains drawn from one sample of a study of technical replicates of blood from several donors. Produced via immunoSEQ multiplex PCR; TCRdb's table is partial and in-frame only. The sample has tens of thousands of clones, approximately 96% seen once. Sequencing was done on a sample of T cells isolated from PBMCs. These receptors came from a human donor in good health. Both conserved end residues are part of each CDR3. Fields, in order: J gene, clone size, V gene, D gene, CDR3 DNA, CDR3 protein. D genes are given only for firm matches. Size tells how often a clone was seen (once, few, many) or the class of an expanded clone, and some rows leave it out.

>TRBJ2-7|.|TRBV10-1|TRBD2
TGCGCCAGCAGTGAGACTAGCGGGATAGGGGTCTCCTACGAGCAGTACTTC
CASSETSGIGVSYEQYF
>TRBJ1-1|.|TRBV19|TRBD1
TGTGCCAGTAGTATGGGGACAGGGATCCGGAGGAACACTGAAGCTTTCTTT
CASSMGTGIRRNTEAFF
>TRBJ2-3|.|TRBV10-1|.
TGCGCCAGCAGTGAGTCGTCAGGGGTTAATACGCAGTATTTT
CASSESSGVNTQYF
>TRBJ2-7|.|TRBV4-2|TRBD2
TGTGCCAGCAGCCGGACTAGCGGGAGTTACGAGCAGTACTTC
CASSRTSGSYEQYF
>TRBJ2-1|.|TRBV7-9|.
TGTGCCAGCAGCTTAGCCCCCTCTGTTTTCTTC
CASSLAPSVFF
>TRBJ1-5|few|TRBV27|TRBD1
TGTGCCAGCAGCCCCCGGGACAGGGAAGTTCAGCCCCAGCATTTT
CASSPRDREVQPQHF
>TRBJ2-5|.|TRBV13|TRBD1
TGTGCCAGCAGCTCAGGGGGCTTAGGAGAGACCCAGTACTTC
CASSSGGLGETQYF
>TRBJ1-1|.|TRBV4-3|.
TGCGCCAGCAGCCAAGTGGCTAGGAGATACACTGAAGCTTTCTTT
CASSQVARRYTEAFF
>TRBJ1-2|.|TRBV9|.
TGTGCCAGCAGCTTGAGCCCCGCCTTGGGGGGATATGGCTACACCTTC
CASSLSPALGGYGYTF
>TRBJ2-7|.|TRBV5-1|TRBD2
TGCGCCAGCAGCCCTACAGCGGGAGAGGGCTACGAGCAGTACTTC
CASSPTAGEGYEQYF
>TRBJ2-1|.|TRBV30|.
TGTGCCTTAATAGCGGCGGCATACAATGAGCAGTTCTTC
CALIAAAYNEQFF
>TRBJ2-6|.|TRBV28|.
TGTGCCAGCAGTCCACAGGTCCTGTCCGGGGGGGCCAACGTCCTGACTTTC
CASSPQVLSGGANVLTF
>TRBJ2-2|.|TRBV19|TRBD1
TGTGCCAGTAGTATAATGGGGACAGCAAGCACCGGGGAGCTGTTTTTT
CASSIMGTASTGELFF
>TRBJ2-2|.|TRBV27|TRBD1
TGTGCCAGCAGTTTAGCAGGGGGCGTTACCGGGGAGCTGTTTTTT
CASSLAGGVTGELFF
>TRBJ2-3|.|TRBV29-1|.
TGCAGCGTTGGGGCGCGCACAGATACGCAGTATTTT
CSVGARTDTQYF
>TRBJ2-3|.|TRBV18|TRBD2
TGTGCCAGCTCGCTTAGGACTAGCGGGAGCACAGATACGCAGTATTTT
CASSLRTSGSTDTQYF
>TRBJ2-7|.|TRBV19|.
TGTGCCAGTTCTGGGGCAGAGACCTACGAGCAGTACTTC
CASSGAETYEQYF
>TRBJ1-2|.|TRBV4-2|TRBD1
TGTGCCAGCAGCCAAGGATCACAGGGGGCGAATCCTGGCTACACCTTC
CASSQGSQGANPGYTF
>TRBJ1-5|once|TRBV7-2|.
TGTGCCAGCAGCCCCCCGAATCAGCCCCAGCATTTT
CASSPPNQPQHF
>TRBJ2-1|.|TRBV6-5|TRBD1
TGTGCCAGCAGTTACGGAACAGGGGGCCCCTACAATGAGCAGTTCTTC
CASSYGTGGPYNEQFF
>TRBJ1-4|.|TRBV6-1|.
TGTGCCAGCAGTGATTTTGCAGGGGCCGTTACTAATGAAAAACTGTTTTTT
CASSDFAGAVTNEKLFF
>TRBJ2-3|.|TRBV30|TRBD1
TGTGCCTGGAGTGTCAGGGGGTCAGATACGCAGTATTTT
CAWSVRGSDTQYF
>TRBJ1-4|.|TRBV15|.
TGTGCCACCAGCAGACAGCGCTCTAATGAAAAACTGTTTTTT
CATSRQRSNEKLFF
>TRBJ2-5|once|TRBV6-1|TRBD1
TGTGCCAGCAGTGGGACAGGGATCGAGATCCAGTACTTC
CASSGTGIEIQYF
>TRBJ2-3|.|TRBV13|.
TGTGCCAGCAGCTTACGGGACTCCACAGATACGCAGTATTTT
CASSLRDSTDTQYF
>TRBJ1-1|.|TRBV5-1|.
TGCGCCAGCACCTGGGGGGGGTTGCGGAACACTGAAGCTTTCTTT
CASTWGGLRNTEAFF
>TRBJ2-7|.|TRBV7-2|TRBD2
TGTGCCAGCGGGACTAGCCAAACCTACGAGCAGTACTTC
CASGTSQTYEQYF
>TRBJ2-2|.|TRBV5-1|.
TGCGCCAGCAGTTCGGGCGGGAACGGGGAGCTGTTTTTT
CASSSGGNGELFF
>TRBJ1-3|.|TRBV6-1|.
TGTGCCAGCAGTGTTTACTCTGGAAACACCATATATTTT
CASSVYSGNTIYF
>TRBJ2-1|once|TRBV9|TRBD2
TGTGCCAGCAGCGCCTCTAGCGGGAGTTTCTATGAGCAGTTCTTC
CASSASSGSFYEQFF
>TRBJ2-2|.|TRBV2|TRBD2
TGTGCCAGCCTAAGGGGCGGGAGAGGGGAGCTGTTTTTT
CASLRGGRGELFF
>TRBJ2-7|.|TRBV27|TRBD1
TGTGCCAGCAGTTGGGGACAGGGGAGCTCCTACGAGCAGTACTTC
CASSWGQGSSYEQYF
>TRBJ2-7|.|TRBV27|TRBD2
TGTGCCAGCAGTTTGCTACTAGCGGGAGGTAACTACGAGCAGTACTTC
CASSLLLAGGNYEQYF
>TRBJ2-7|.|TRBV16|.
TGTGCCAGCAGCCAATCCGGAGACCCCTACGAGCAGTACTTC
CASSQSGDPYEQYF
>TRBJ1-3|.|TRBV30|.
TGTGCCTGGAGTCCGGGAAACTCTGGAAACACCATATATTTT
CAWSPGNSGNTIYF
>TRBJ2-1|.|TRBV2|.
TGTGCCAGCAGTCTAGCGCCTTACAATGAGCAGTTCTTC
CASSLAPYNEQFF
>TRBJ1-1|.|TRBV27|.
TGTGCCAGCAGCAACATTAACACTGAAGCTTTCTTT
CASSNINTEAFF
>TRBJ2-2|.|TRBV6-5|TRBD1
TGTGCCAGCAGGGGGACAGGGCGAAACACCGGGGAGCTGTTTTTT
CASRGTGRNTGELFF
>TRBJ2-7|.|TRBV19|.
TGTGCCAGTAGTAAAGCGGACTTCTCCTACGAGCAGTACTTC
CASSKADFSYEQYF
>TRBJ2-2|.|TRBV19|TRBD1
TGTGCCAGTATTTACGGGACAGGGGGCGCCGGGGAGCTGTTTTTT
CASIYGTGGAGELFF
>TRBJ2-3|.|TRBV9|TRBD1
TGTGCCAGCAGCCTATTGGGACAGGAGAGCACAGATACGCAGTATTTT
CASSLLGQESTDTQYF
>TRBJ1-1|.|TRBV10-3|.
TGTGCCATCAGTGAAATAGGGGGGAACACTGAAGCTTTCTTT
CAISEIGGNTEAFF
>TRBJ1-1|.|TRBV9|.
TGTGCCAGCAGCGTAGGCGGGGGGAGCGCTGAAGCTTTCTTT
CASSVGGGSAEAFF